This T cell receptor (beta chain) was captured by sequencing in a study of CD8 T cells in Susac syndrome (dated by TCRdb to the late 2010s). About the full investigation: Whether CD8+ T cell activation and differentiation in Susac syndrome was antigen driven was tested using repertoire sequencing.

RNA was extracted using the RNeasy kit, and roughly 0.5 to 1 microgram was reverse transcribed with random hexamers. TCR beta CDR3 regions were amplified with the immunoSEQ multiplex PCR assay covering 54 Vbeta and 13 Jbeta segments. To correct PCR amplification bias, a synthetic template baseline was used for both primer optimization and computational correction. The authors processed their data as follows. Reads were annotated to V, D and J genes according to IMGT and were analyzed with immunoSEQ Analyzer, with only productive sequences retained. Clonality was computed as one minus Shannon entropy normalized by log2 of the number of productive unique sequences. Public and private clones were assessed among the 100 most prevalent clones of each patient and control. A clone was defined as Susac-specific if it was absent from the healthy and MS cohorts, from roughly 980 published viral clones and from other ImmuneACCESS disease sequences. TCRdb applied fastp at Q25 and MiXCR to the public reads, then kept only in-frame beta chains. Each record represents a unique CDR3 protein, reported with the most common genes and DNA among its rows. The V and J calls, along with clone size, are taken from TCRdb and not from the paper's own processing. For this sample there are roughly 200,000 distinct CDR3 sequences; 95% appear just once. The ten biggest clones cover 0.082% of the sample.

Peripheral blood CD8+ and CD4+ T cells from healthy donors, Susac syndrome patients and multiple sclerosis patients were profiled using high-throughput TCR beta sequencing. The multiple sclerosis controls were treatment-naive patients who had stable or active relapsing-remitting disease and met the revised McDonald criteria. Bulk CD8+ and CD4+ T cells were purified magnetically by negative isolation, whereas CD8+ TEMRA cells were enriched by FACS. Blood was collected in EDTA tubes and processed within 24 hours, with PBMCs isolated through density gradient centrifugation. PBMCs intended for TCR sequencing were cryopreserved in liquid nitrogen and thawed later in a water bath at 37 degrees C. The sorted or isolated CD4+, CD8+ and CD8+ TEMRA cells reached a purity of at least 90%. What the authors observed across the whole study: The study acknowledged that relatively few individuals were included in the TCR sequencing and HLA analysis.

On this clonotype: The clone's antigen remains unknown. No quality values exist for individual bases; no much larger clone is one base distant.

Input material: CD4+ T cells from PBMCs. This clonotype was sampled from a human donor with multiple sclerosis.

The CDR3 amino acid sequence is: CASGTSSGSADTQYF. The sequenced DNA: TGTGCCAGCGGGACCTCAAGCGGGTCAGCAGATACGCAGTATTTT. This chain joins TRBV7-9 to TRBJ2-3; the D gene is perhaps TRBD2, on 6 matching bases. V is shortened by 8 bases, J by 4 bases, and the region joining them spans 19 bases. In the germline V gene (reference sequence), CDR1 corresponds to SEHNR and CDR2 to FQNEAQ. Including the terminal cysteine and phenylalanine, the CDR3 comprises 15 residues. Of the read, only the CDR3 DNA is kept; its 45 bases are in frame from base 1. This CDR3, with the reference TRBV7-9 and TRBJ2-3 proteins standing in past its ends, gives the full variable domain DTGVSQNPRHKITKRGQNVTFRCDPISEHNRLYWYRQTLGQGPEFLTYFQNEAQLEKSRLLSDRFSAERPKGSFSTLEIQRTEQGDSAMYLCASGTSSGSADTQYFGPGTRLTVL.